The T cell receptor (beta chain) described here comes from a study of blood T cell repertoires in COVID-19 (dated by TCRdb to about 2020). At the level of the whole study: Samples covering the acute and convalescent phases of COVID-19 were provided by collaborators in the United States, Italy and Spain. HLA class I and class II types, where available, came from metadata supplied by the sample provider rather than from assay-based typing. Samples were obtained from the ongoing ImmuneRACE study (first 160 participants) and from about 1,300 subjects provided by 6 global collaborators. The dataset comprised deeply sampled blood TCRbeta repertoires from subjects exposed to, actively infected with, or recovered from COVID-19. Nearly every sample came with metadata listing a de-identified subject ID, COVID-19 status, age in years and sex. The repertoires were released in a freely available public database intended as a resource for research on the immune response to SARS-CoV-2. The prospective study material was composed of cDNA or gDNA derived from T cells, B-cell-depleted T cells, or PBMCs.

TCRbeta CDR3 regions were amplified from genomic DNA by means of the immunoSEQ Assay, a bias-controlled multiplex PCR. As for the authors' bioinformatics: The number of nucleated cells in each sample was estimated by amplification of reference gene primers within the assay. To quantify the absolute abundance of each unique TCRbeta CDR3 rearrangement, sequence reads were collapsed and filtered. For each sample, productive Simpson clonality was calculated as the square root of Simpson's diversity index across productive rearrangements. Entries here come from immuneACCESS through TCRdb and include only in-frame sequences with V and J called. Some clones fail to appear in such tables; in the studies checked, an unresolved V gene covers under half of the shortfall, and the cause of the remainder is unknown. V and J calls and clone size come straight from that table; D and trimming were deduced from the DNA. Within this sample are some 150,000 clones, with just over 85% of them counted one time only. Roughly 3.3% of the sample is held by the ten biggest clonotypes.

The investigation overall reported the following: The amount of clinical and demographic metadata varied by source and participant and was provided uncurated.

Collaborating institutions collected whole blood in K2EDTA tubes following their own protocols. Collaborator samples were shipped for TCRbeta analysis as frozen whole blood, isolated PBMCs, or DNA extracted from either sample type. Reading from cysteine to phenylalanine, the CDR3 counts 13 amino acids. Of all the DNA, just the CDR3 is kept, 39 bases in frame from base 1. According to the germline V gene, CDR1 reads SQVTM and CDR2 reads ANQGSEA. Deletion took 4 bases off V and 2 bases off J, with a span of 11 bases between the germline ends. With regard to this clone: The clone's antigen remains unknown. Per-base quality was not reported, and no clone a single base away is much larger than it.

The TCR originated in a man between 70 and 80 years old with acute or convalescent COVID-19. Specimen: peripheral blood. The rearranged segments are TRBV29-1 and TRBJ1-2; TRBD1 is a possible D gene, resting on 6 matching bases. The bases are TGCAGCGTTGGGATTGGGGGCAACTATGGCTACACCTTC. This gives the protein CSVGIGGNYGYTF. Joined to the reference TRBV29-1 and TRBJ1-2 proteins, this CDR3 gives the full variable domain: SAVISQKPSRDICQRGTSLTIQCQVDSQVTMMFWYRQQPGQSLTLIATANQGSEATYESGFVIDKFPISRPNLTFSTLTVSNMSPEDSSIYLCSVGIGGNYGYTFGSGTRLTVV.